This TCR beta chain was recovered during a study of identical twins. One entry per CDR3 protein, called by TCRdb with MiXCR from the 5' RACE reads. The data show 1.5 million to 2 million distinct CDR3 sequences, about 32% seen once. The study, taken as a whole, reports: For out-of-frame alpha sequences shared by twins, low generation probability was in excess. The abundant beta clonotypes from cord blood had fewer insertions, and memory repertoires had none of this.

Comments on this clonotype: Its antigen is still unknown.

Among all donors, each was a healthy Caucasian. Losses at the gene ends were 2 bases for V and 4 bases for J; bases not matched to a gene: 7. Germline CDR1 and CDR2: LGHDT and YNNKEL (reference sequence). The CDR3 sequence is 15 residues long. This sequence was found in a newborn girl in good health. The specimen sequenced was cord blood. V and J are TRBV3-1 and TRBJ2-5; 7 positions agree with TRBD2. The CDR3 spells CASSQSLAVGETQYF. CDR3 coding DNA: TGTGCCAGCAGCCAATCCCTAGCGGTGGGAGAGACCCAGTACTTC.